The 7 T cell receptor beta chains in this list originate from one sample, sequenced in a study of T cell repertoires in cytomegalovirus infection. Their antigens remain unidentified. TCRdb passed the reads through MiXCR, listing each CDR3 protein once. Of roughly 500,000 distinct CDR3 sequences listed, 25% to 35% are singletons. The specimen was cultured PBMCs, collected from culture after CMV antigen stimulation. The receptors here all came from a human donor in good health (CMV status not recorded). Some clones in this sample may be carry-over from other donors' samples.

The chain uses TRBV6-1 and TRBJ1-6; D is uncertain. The length of the CDR3 is 15 residues. The germline gives CDR1 MNHNS, CDR2 SASEGT. Trimming removed 6 bases at V and 7 bases at J, with 16 bases between. CDR3 sequence: CASSAEPQRNSPLHF. CDR3 sequence (DNA): TGTGCCAGCAGCGCCGAGCCTCAACGGAATTCACCCCTCCACTTT.

The chain uses TRBV30 and TRBJ1-1; 7 nucleotides line up with TRBD1. CDR3 length: 13 amino acids. Trimming took 5 bases from V and 4 from J; bases not matched to a gene: 7. Germline CDR1 is GTSNPN and CDR2 is SVGIG (reference sequence). The DNA for the CDR3 is TGTGCCTGGCACAGGGGCTCGGGCACTGAAGCTTTCTTT. It specifies CAWHRGSGTEAFF. Complete variable domain (other parts from reference TRBV30 and TRBJ1-1): SQTIHQWPATLVQPVGSPLSLECTVEGTSNPNLYWYRQAAGRGLQLLFYSVGIGQISSEVPQNLSASRPQDRQFILSSKKLLLSDSGFYLCAWHRGSGTEAFFGQGTRLTVV.

The rearrangement uses TRBV10-3 and TRBJ2-6; 8 bases are a match to TRBD2. Trimming at V came to 3 bases and at J to 2 bases, leaving 15 bases not matched to a gene. Germline CDR1 and CDR2: ENHRY and SYGVKD. The CDR3 is 20 residues long. This CDR3 is CAISDYGVAGGEAGANVLTF. The CDR3 region has the DNA TGTGCCATCAGTGACTACGGGGTTGCGGGAGGAGAAGCTGGGGCCAACGTCCTGACTTTC.

This rearrangement joins TRBV5-8 to TRBJ1-2; no definite D call. Germline lookup yields CDR1 SGHTS and CDR2 YDEGEE. The CDR3 covers 13 residues. With 3 bases removed from V and 8 bases from J, the gap between germline ends came to 14 bases. The CDR3 loop is CASSSYGTRGYTF. The DNA for the CDR3 is TGTGCCAGCAGCTCCTATGGAACCAGGGGCTACACCTTC. The full variable domain, rest sourced from reference TRBV5-8 and TRBJ1-2, is EAGVTQSPTHLIKTRGQQATLRCSPISGHTSVYWYQQALGLGLQFLLWYDEGEERNRGNFPPRFSGRQFPNYSSELNVNALELEDSALYLCASSSYGTRGYTFGSGTRLTVV.

The V and J genes are TRBV7-2 and TRBJ2-2; D perhaps matches TRBD2 (6 bases). With 3 bases removed from V and 9 bases from J, the gap between germline ends came to 14 bases. Germline V gene data show CDR1 as SGHTA and CDR2 as FQGNSA. The CDR3 is 14 residues long. This CDR3 reads CASSLDRGSRELFF. Written as DNA, the CDR3 is TGTGCCAGCAGCTTGGACCGGGGGAGCCGGGAGCTGTTTTTT.

This clonotype has more than one count but fewer than ten. V usage is TRBV12-3 or TRBV12-4 and J usage is TRBJ1-1; 7 bases align to TRBD1. Unmatched junction bases numbered 9, after V lost 6 bases and J lost 5 bases. The CDR3 covers 14 residues. CDR3 region: CASSAQGMGTEAFF. In DNA form, the CDR3 reads TGTGCCAGCAGCGCACAGGGGATGGGGACTGAAGCTTTCTTT.

This rearrangement joins TRBV7-2 to TRBJ2-1; 9 nucleotides align to TRBD2. V gave up 1 base and J gave up 10 bases; unmatched junction bases: 5. The CDR3 is 14 amino acids. Germline CDR1 is SGHTA and CDR2 is FQGNSA. The CDR3 here is CASSLEREVSEQFF. CDR3 nucleotides: TGTGCCAGCAGCTTAGAGCGGGAGGTCAGCGAGCAGTTCTTC.